These 10 T cell receptor beta chains came from one sample sequenced in a study of shared clonotypes between healthy human individuals. The protocol was immunoSEQ multiplex PCR, while the TCRdb copy is restricted to in-frame clones and leaves out a portion. The data hold some 1,100,000 clones, with approximately 80% observed a single time. Sequenced sample: memory CD4+ T cells from PBMCs. Indicated subset: CD45RA-negative fraction. The receptors were gathered from a young man in good health. Some clones in this sample may be carry-over from other donors' samples.

The chain recombines TRBV6-5 with TRBJ1-2; 11 bases fit TRBD1. J was trimmed by 6 bases and V by 6 bases; bases with no gene match: 9. Per germline, CDR1 MNHEY and CDR2 SVGAGI. This CDR3 has 15 residues. In DNA form, the CDR3 reads TGTGCCAGCAGCCGGACAGGGGGCGACGGGAATGGCTACACCTTC. Translation gives CASSRTGGDGNGYTF.

The chain uses TRBV7-6 and TRBJ1-1; perhaps TRBD1 as D (5 bases). The CDR3 has 14 amino acids. Trimming pared 1 base from V and 4 bases from J, leaving 10 bases between. In germline, CDR1 is SGHVS, CDR2 FNYEAQ. The CDR3 sequence: CASSLVGAGTEAFF. The CDR3 DNA reads as TGTGCCAGCAGCTTAGTAGGGGCGGGCACTGAAGCTTTCTTT.

This clone was counted a few times. This sequence joins TRBV11-3 and TRBJ2-1, with D uncertain. The V and J ends lost 0 bases and 8 bases respectively, with 8 bases between them. Germline CDR1 and CDR2: SGHNT and YENEEA. This CDR3 contains 13 residues. CDR3 region: CASSLDTAHEQFF. The CDR3 region has the DNA TGTGCCAGCAGCTTAGATACTGCCCATGAGCAGTTCTTC.

As regards this clone: Other nucleotide sequences in the sample specify the same CDR3. The chain employs TRBV5-1 and TRBJ2-6; D gene uncertain. CDR3 size: 13 residues. The germline gives CDR1 SGHRS, CDR2 YFSETQ. V was shortened by 5 bases and J by 4 bases, with 7 bases between the two germline ends. In DNA, the CDR3 is TGCGCCAGCAGAGAGGTAGGGGCCAACGTCCTGACTTTC. Translated: CASREVGANVLTF.

The chain combines TRBV5-1 with TRBJ2-7; no clear D. The CDR3 runs to 13 residues. Per the germline V gene, CDR1 is SGHRS and CDR2 is YFSETQ. V was trimmed by 0 bases and J by 3 bases, leaving 7 bases between them. The CDR3 DNA reads TGCGCCAGCAGCTTGGTACACGGCTACGAGCAGTACTTC. Translating it yields CASSLVHGYEQYF.

The CDR3 DNA reads TGTGCCAGCAGTTTATGGCCGGGACAGGGGAGGACTGAAGCTTTCTTT. It codes for CASSLWPGQGRTEAFF. The chain has TRBV28 and TRBJ1-1; 10 bases fit TRBD1. The CDR3 is 16 residues long. Trimming cost V 0 bases and J 5 bases; bases outside gene matches: 6. The V gene's germline CDR1 is MDHEN and CDR2 SYDVKM.

The CDR3, as DNA: TGTGCCAGCAGTGAAGTGGGACTAGCGGGGGAGACCCAGTACTTC. Its translation is CASSEVGLAGETQYF. V is TRBV2 and J is TRBJ2-5, with 13 bases fitting TRBD2. The germline gives CDR1 SNHLY, CDR2 FYNNEI. The CDR3 totals 15 residues. The V gene end was trimmed by 1 base and the J gene end by 5 bases; junction bases not matched to a gene: 1.

The rearrangement uses TRBV28 and TRBJ1-5, with D tentatively TRBD1 (6 bases). Trimming removed 2 bases at V and 6 bases at J, with 11 bases between. This CDR3 contains 14 residues. Per the germline V gene, CDR1 is MDHEN and CDR2 is SYDVKM. CDR3 coding DNA: TGTGCCAGCAGTTTAGGGGGCCCAAGTCAGCCCCAGCATTTT. The encoded protein is CASSLGGPSQPQHF.

V usage is TRBV28 and J usage is TRBJ2-7; the D gene is possibly TRBD2 (5 bases). The CDR3 has 12 residues. Germline V CDR1 and CDR2: MDHEN, SYDVKM. V was cut by 8 bases and J by 6 bases, with 14 bases left in between. CDR3 nucleotide sequence: TGTGCCAGCTCGGGGTCCCCTCGCGAGCAGTACTTC. It codes for CASSGSPREQYF.

This clone turned up a few times. The chain is built from TRBV4-2 and TRBJ2-3; TRBD2 matches 11 bases. CDR1 is LGHNA and CDR2 is YNFKEQ in the germline V gene. This CDR3 spans 16 amino acids. V lost 1 base, J lost 5 bases, and 5 bases stayed unmatched. Written as DNA, the CDR3 is TGTGCCAGCAGCCAAGTCGGGACTAGCGGTCGAGATACGCAGTATTTT. It is translated as CASSQVGTSGRDTQYF.